Below, 21 T cell receptor beta chains from the same sample are listed, as sequenced in a study of T cell changes during pregnancy in multiple sclerosis. Here immunoSEQ multiplex PCR was the method, and the copy in TCRdb shows in-frame clones only, minus some. The data show 50,000 to 65,000 clones, with 85% to 95% seen just once and 0.85% held by the top ten. The sample consisted of peripheral blood, taken in the first trimester of pregnancy. These receptors all stem from a female donor with multiple sclerosis, enrolled in a pregnancy study.

The rearrangement joins TRBV5-8 to TRBJ2-1; 7 bases align to TRBD2. The V gene end was trimmed by 3 bases and the J gene end by 5 bases; junction bases not matched to a gene: 8. CDR1 and CDR2 (germline): SGHTS, YDEGEE. The CDR3 covers 15 residues. Here the CDR3 DNA reads TGTGCCAGCAGCTCTTCCTACGGGGGGAACAATGAGCAGTTCTTC. As protein: CASSSSYGGNNEQFF.

The genes are TRBV19 and TRBJ1-1; possibly TRBD1 for D (5 bases). Trimming took 6 bases from V and 9 from J, leaving 20 bases between them. Germline CDR1 and CDR2: LNHDA and SQIVND (reference sequence). The CDR3 covers 14 residues. CDR3 DNA: TGTGCCAGTAGCCCCCGCGGGGCTCCCGGACAAGCTTTCTTT. The encoded protein is CASSPRGAPGQAFF.

The rearrangement joins TRBV9 to TRBJ2-3; 12 bases are a match to TRBD2. In germline, CDR1 is SGDLS, CDR2 YYNGEE. V lost 3 bases, J lost 6 bases, and 8 bases stayed unmatched. The CDR3 is 16 amino acids. The chain's CDR3 is CASSASSGGALDTQYF. CDR3 in DNA: TGTGCCAGCAGCGCTTCTAGCGGGGGGGCTTTGGATACGCAGTATTTT.

The rearrangement links TRBV2 to TRBJ1-5; possible D gene TRBD1, 5 bases. The germline gives CDR1 SNHLY, CDR2 FYNNEI. V dropped 4 bases and J dropped 6 bases, with 19 bases sitting between them. The CDR3 spans 16 residues. CDR3 protein: CASSGEGSPGRQPQHF. CDR3 bases: TGTGCCAGCAGTGGGGAGGGTAGCCCGGGACGTCAGCCCCAGCATTTT. The complete variable domain, with remaining parts taken from reference TRBV2 and TRBJ1-5, reads EPEVTQTPSHQVTQMGQEVILRCVPISNHLYFYWYRQILGQKVEFLVSFYNNEISEKSEIFDDQFSVERPDGSNFTLKIRSTKLEDSAMYFCASSGEGSPGRQPQHFGDGTRLSIL.

This clone was counted once. The chain is built from TRBV5-1 and TRBJ1-2; TRBD1 matches at 11 bases. The CDR3 length is 19 residues. Germline V gene data show CDR1 as SGHRS and CDR2 as YFSETQ. J was trimmed by 4 bases and V by 4 bases; bases with no gene match: 18. The CDR3 protein is CASSREPGQGAIRGYGYTF. CDR3 nucleotide sequence: TGCGCCAGCAGCCGAGAGCCCGGACAGGGGGCGATTCGCGGCTATGGCTACACCTTC.

The genes are TRBV25-1 and TRBJ1-1; 9 bases align to TRBD1. Trimming cost V 4 bases and J 4 bases; bases outside gene matches: 7. CDR3 length equals 15 residues. Per germline, CDR1 MGHDK and CDR2 SYGVNS. The CDR3 DNA follows: TGTGCCAGCAGTGTTTCCGGGACAGGGAGCACTGAAGCTTTCTTT. This sequence encodes CASSVSGTGSTEAFF. The full variable domain, with the rest looked up from reference TRBV25-1 and TRBJ1-1, is EADIYQTPRYLVIGTGKKITLECSQTMGHDKMYWYQQDPGMELHLIHYSYGVNSTEKGDLSSESTVSRIRTEHFPLTLESARPSHTSQYLCASSVSGTGSTEAFFGQGTRLTVV.

The chain recombines TRBV6-4 with TRBJ2-2; D call uncertain. The germline V gene has CDR1 MRHNA and CDR2 SNTAGT. The CDR3 loop spans 14 amino acids. The V end lost 5 bases, the J end lost 0 bases, and 7 bases lay between the germline ends. The CDR3 loop reads CASSLEANTGELFF. The DNA of the CDR3 is TGTGCCAGCAGTTTAGAAGCGAACACCGGGGAGCTGTTTTTT.

The V gene is TRBV5-4, the J gene TRBJ1-1, with 9 bases lining up with TRBD1. Germline V lookup: CDR1 SGHNT, CDR2 YYREEE (reference sequence). The CDR3 sequence is 14 residues long. V was clipped by 3 bases and J by 3 bases; unmatched bases: 3. The CDR3 protein is CASSSGTGYTEAFF. In nucleotides, the CDR3 is TGTGCCAGCAGCTCCGGGACAGGGTACACTGAAGCTTTCTTT. The whole variable domain, remainder taken from reference TRBV5-4 and TRBJ1-1, is ETGVTQSPTHLIKTRGQQVTLRCSSQSGHNTVSWYQQALGQGPQFIFQYYREEENGRGNFPPRFSGLQFPNYSSELNVNALELDDSALYLCASSSGTGYTEAFFGQGTRLTVV.

The J gene is TRBJ1-6, the V gene TRBV5-1; 10 bases fit TRBD1. V lost 0 bases to trimming and J lost 7 bases; unmatched junction nucleotides: 4. CDR3 size: 16 residues. Germline CDR1 reads SGHRS; CDR2 reads YFSETQ. The CDR3 region is CASSLAPTGGNSPLHF. CDR3 DNA sequence: TGCGCCAGCAGCTTGGCTCCGACAGGGGGCAATTCACCCCTCCACTTT.

The chain recombines TRBV7-8 with TRBJ2-3; D might be TRBD2 (5 bases). Trimming took 2 bases from V and 2 from J, leaving 8 bases between them. The germline V gene encodes CDR1 SGHVS and CDR2 FQNEAQ. This CDR3 has 14 residues. The CDR3 loop reads CASSLRTYTDTQYF. CDR3 nucleotides: TGTGCCAGCAGCTTAAGGACTTACACAGATACGCAGTATTTT.

By share, this clone ranks as medium-sized (0.01 to 0.1%). This chain joins TRBV6-4 and TRBJ2-2, with TRBD1 matching 8 bases. CDR3 size: 15 residues. Germline CDR1 and CDR2: MRHNA and SNTAGT. V trimming: 0 bases; J trimming: 7 bases; junction bases outside the gene matches: 4. The CDR3 coding sequence is TGTGCCAGCAGTGACTCCGCAGGGGGCCACGGGGAGCTGTTTTTT. Its protein is CASSDSAGGHGELFF.

This clone occurred once. V is TRBV6-5 and J is TRBJ1-2; D may be TRBD1 (6 bases). The CDR3 is 14 amino acids. The V gene's germline CDR1 is MNHEY and CDR2 SVGAGI. Deletions cut 6 bases from V and 7 bases from J, with 18 bases between. DNA of the CDR3: TGTGCCAGCAGCTTGCGGGGGCGTAATTTTGGCTACACCTTC. Protein product: CASSLRGRNFGYTF.

The J gene is TRBJ2-5, the V gene TRBV18; 8 bases fit TRBD1. Germline CDR1 is KGHSH and CDR2 is LQKENI. CDR3 size: 14 residues. V shed 3 bases and J 5 bases; nucleotides not matched to a gene: 5. CDR3 loop: CASSPTGVGETQYF. The CDR3 DNA reads as TGTGCCAGCTCACCGACAGGGGTGGGCGAGACCCAGTACTTC. The full variable domain, completed using reference TRBV18 and TRBJ2-5, is NAGVMQNPRHLVRRRGQEARLRCSPMKGHSHVYWYRQLPEEGLKFMVYLQKENIIDESGMPKERFSAEFPKEGPSILRIQQVVRGDSAAYFCASSPTGVGETQYFGPGTRLLVL.

This sequence joins TRBV5-1 and TRBJ2-3; TRBD2 matches at 7 bases. V was clipped by 1 base and J by 1 base; unmatched bases: 9. From germline, CDR1 is SGHRS and CDR2 YFSETQ. The CDR3 is made up of 17 amino acids. The CDR3 sequence: CASSLPATSAGTDTQYF. The CDR3 nucleotides read TGCGCCAGCAGCTTGCCAGCCACTAGCGCTGGCACAGATACGCAGTATTTT.

The chain carries TRBV7-8 and TRBJ1-3; D is unclear. V lost 1 base and J 0 bases, leaving 7 bases between the germline ends. The CDR3 is 15 residues long. Germline CDR1 SGHVS, CDR2 FQNEAQ. CDR3 DNA sequence: TGTGCCAGCAGCTTAGACACGGGCTCTGGAAACACCATATATTTT. Protein: CASSLDTGSGNTIYF.

The chain uses TRBV6-5 and TRBJ1-1; no clear D. The germline CDR1 and CDR2 sequences are MNHEY and SVGAGI. CDR3 length equals 11 residues. Trimming took off 4 bases at V and 2 bases at J, with 2 bases between the two ends. The CDR3 region is CASSSNTEAFF. CDR3 sequence (DNA): TGTGCCAGCAGTTCAAACACTGAAGCTTTCTTT.

The CDR3 protein is CASSQVLAGGPTDTQYF. The CDR3 DNA sequence: TGCGCCAGCAGCCAAGTCCTAGCGGGGGGGCCCACAGATACGCAGTATTTT. The chain links TRBV4-1 to TRBJ2-3, with TRBD2 identical over 12 bases. CDR3 length: 17 residues. The V gene's germline CDR1 is MGHRA and CDR2 YSYEKL. The trim removed 1 base at V and 2 bases at J, leaving 4 bases unmatched.

The rearrangement links TRBV11-2 to TRBJ1-2, with D maybe TRBD1 (6 bases). Trimming took off 3 bases at V and 7 bases at J, with 15 bases between the two ends. The germline CDR1 and CDR2 sequences are SGHAT and FQNNGV. This CDR3 is 14 amino acids long. The chain's CDR3 is CASSFQAGVVGYTF. The CDR3 DNA reads as TGTGCCAGCAGCTTTCAGGCAGGGGTGGTTGGCTACACCTTC.

On this clone: Other DNA sequences within the sample encode an identical CDR3. This chain connects TRBV25-1 to TRBJ1-6; 8 nucleotides match TRBD1. J was trimmed by 4 bases and V by 4 bases; bases with no gene match: 0. The germline gives CDR1 MGHDK, CDR2 SYGVNS. The CDR3 sequence is 14 residues long. CDR3 loop: CASSGTGYNSPLHF. CDR3 in DNA: TGTGCCAGCAGTGGGACAGGGTATAATTCACCCCTCCACTTT. Complete variable domain (other parts from reference TRBV25-1 and TRBJ1-6): EADIYQTPRYLVIGTGKKITLECSQTMGHDKMYWYQQDPGMELHLIHYSYGVNSTEKGDLSSESTVSRIRTEHFPLTLESARPSHTSQYLCASSGTGYNSPLHFGNGTRLTVT.

This clone was seen just once. The chain joins TRBV5-6 to TRBJ2-1; 8 bases map to TRBD1. Trimming removed 2 bases from V and 4 bases from J; junction bases left unmatched: 5. The CDR3 runs 15 residues. From germline, CDR1 is SGHDT and CDR2 YYEEEE. CDR3 DNA sequence: TGTGCCAGCAGCTTCACCAGGGGGCTGTACAATGAGCAGTTCTTC. It encodes CASSFTRGLYNEQFF.

J is TRBJ2-7 and V is TRBV29-1; 9 bases match TRBD1. The trim removed 4 bases at V and 5 bases at J, leaving 12 bases unmatched. The CDR3 is 15 amino acids. The germline gives CDR1 SQVTM, CDR2 ANQGSEA. CDR3 sequence: CSVASQGALAHEQYF. In nucleotides, the CDR3 is TGCAGCGTTGCCTCACAGGGGGCCCTCGCCCACGAGCAGTACTTC.